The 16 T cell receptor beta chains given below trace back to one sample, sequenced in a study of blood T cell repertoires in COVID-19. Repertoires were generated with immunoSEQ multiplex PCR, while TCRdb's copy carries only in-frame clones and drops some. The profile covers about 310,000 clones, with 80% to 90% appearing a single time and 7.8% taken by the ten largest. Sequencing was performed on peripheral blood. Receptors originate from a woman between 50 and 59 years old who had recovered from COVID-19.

CDR3 DNA: TGTGCCAGCAGCTTAGTGCAGAAATCCTCCTACGAGCAGTACTTC. Translation gives CASSLVQKSSYEQYF. The V and J genes are TRBV13 and TRBJ2-7; D remains ambiguous. With 1 base removed from V and 0 bases from J, the gap between germline ends came to 10 bases. Germline V gene data show CDR1 as PRHDT and CDR2 as FYEKMQ (reference sequence). This CDR3 comprises 15 residues.

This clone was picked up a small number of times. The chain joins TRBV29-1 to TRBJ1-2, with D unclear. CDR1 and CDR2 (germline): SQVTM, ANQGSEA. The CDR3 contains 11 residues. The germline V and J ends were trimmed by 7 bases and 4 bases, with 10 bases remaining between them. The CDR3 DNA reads TGCAGCGCCGAAGACGGCTATGGCTACACCTTC. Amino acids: CSAEDGYGYTF.

CDR3 DNA: TGTGCCAGCAGCCGGACACCGAACACTGAAGCTTTCTTT. Translated: CASSRTPNTEAFF. The chain uses TRBV14 and TRBJ1-1; tentatively, D is TRBD1 (5 bases). The CDR3 sequence is 13 residues long. CDR1 SGHDN and CDR2 FVKESK come from the germline V gene. V was clipped by 4 bases and J by 1 base, with 7 bases between them.

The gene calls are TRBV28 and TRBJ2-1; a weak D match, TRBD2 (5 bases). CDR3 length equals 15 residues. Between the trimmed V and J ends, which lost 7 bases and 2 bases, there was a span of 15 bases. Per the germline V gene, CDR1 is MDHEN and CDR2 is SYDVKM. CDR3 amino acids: CASTGGSPAYNEQFF. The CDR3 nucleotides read TGTGCCAGCACCGGAGGCTCCCCCGCCTACAATGAGCAGTTCTTC.

CDR3 in amino acids: CSVGQFNQPQHF. The CDR3 DNA reads as TGCAGCGTTGGACAGTTCAATCAGCCCCAGCATTTT. The V and J genes are TRBV29-1 and TRBJ1-5; D is possibly TRBD1 (5 bases). The CDR3 has 12 residues. Germline CDR1 reads SQVTM; CDR2 reads ANQGSEA. V lost 4 bases and J lost 3, with 7 bases in between.

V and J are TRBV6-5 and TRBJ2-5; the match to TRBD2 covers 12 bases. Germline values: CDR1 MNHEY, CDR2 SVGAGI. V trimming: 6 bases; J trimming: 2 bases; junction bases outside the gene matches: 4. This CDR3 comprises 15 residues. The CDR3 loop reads CASRQGLAGQETQYF. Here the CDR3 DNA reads TGTGCCAGCAGACAGGGACTAGCGGGTCAAGAGACCCAGTACTTC.

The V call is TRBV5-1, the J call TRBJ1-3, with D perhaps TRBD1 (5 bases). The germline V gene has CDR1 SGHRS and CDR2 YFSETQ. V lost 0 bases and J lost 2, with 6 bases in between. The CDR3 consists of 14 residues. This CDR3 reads CASSLGGTGNTIYF. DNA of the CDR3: TGCGCCAGCAGCTTGGGGGGCACTGGAAACACCATATATTTT.

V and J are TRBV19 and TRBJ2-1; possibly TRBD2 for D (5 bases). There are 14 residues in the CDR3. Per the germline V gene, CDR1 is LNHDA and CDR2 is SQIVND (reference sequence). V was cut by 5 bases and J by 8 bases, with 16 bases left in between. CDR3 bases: TGTGCCAGTAGTCCCACGAGCGGTGGCTATGAGCAGTTCTTC. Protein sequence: CASSPTSGGYEQFF.

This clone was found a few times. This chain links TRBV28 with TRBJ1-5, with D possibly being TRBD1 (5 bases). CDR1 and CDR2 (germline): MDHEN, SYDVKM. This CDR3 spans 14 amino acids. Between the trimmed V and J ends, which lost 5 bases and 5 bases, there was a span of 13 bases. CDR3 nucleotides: TGTGCCAGCAGTCTTAATCAGGGTCATCAGCCCCAGCATTTT. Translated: CASSLNQGHQPQHF.

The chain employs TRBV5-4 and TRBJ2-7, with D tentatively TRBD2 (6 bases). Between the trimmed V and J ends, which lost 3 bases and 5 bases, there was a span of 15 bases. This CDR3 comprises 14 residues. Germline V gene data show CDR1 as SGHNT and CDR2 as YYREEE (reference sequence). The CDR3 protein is CASSSAGTWDEQYF. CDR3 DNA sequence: TGTGCCAGCAGCTCGGCGGGAACATGGGACGAGCAGTACTTC. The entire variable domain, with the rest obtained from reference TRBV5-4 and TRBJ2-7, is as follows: ETGVTQSPTHLIKTRGQQVTLRCSSQSGHNTVSWYQQALGQGPQFIFQYYREEENGRGNFPPRFSGLQFPNYSSELNVNALELDDSALYLCASSSAGTWDEQYFGPGTRLTVT.

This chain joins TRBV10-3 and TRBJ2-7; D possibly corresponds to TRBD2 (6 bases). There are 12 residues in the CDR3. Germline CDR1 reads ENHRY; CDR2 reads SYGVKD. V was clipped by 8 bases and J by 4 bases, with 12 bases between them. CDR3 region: CAIGEDGYEQYF. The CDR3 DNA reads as TGTGCCATCGGGGAGGACGGTTACGAGCAGTACTTC.

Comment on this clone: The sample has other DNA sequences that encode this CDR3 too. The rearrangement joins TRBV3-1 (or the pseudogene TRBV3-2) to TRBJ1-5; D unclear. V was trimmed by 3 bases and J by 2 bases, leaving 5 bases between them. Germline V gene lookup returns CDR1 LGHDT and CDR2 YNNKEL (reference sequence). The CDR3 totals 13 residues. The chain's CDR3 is CASSQRGNQPQHF. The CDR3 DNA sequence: TGTGCCAGCAGCCAGAGAGGCAATCAGCCCCAGCATTTT.

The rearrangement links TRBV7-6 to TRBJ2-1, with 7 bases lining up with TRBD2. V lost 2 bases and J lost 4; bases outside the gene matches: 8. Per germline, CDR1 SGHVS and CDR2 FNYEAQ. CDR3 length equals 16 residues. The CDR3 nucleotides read TGTGCCAGCAGCTTATCCCTAGCGGATGAATACAATGAGCAGTTCTTC. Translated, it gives CASSLSLADEYNEQFF.

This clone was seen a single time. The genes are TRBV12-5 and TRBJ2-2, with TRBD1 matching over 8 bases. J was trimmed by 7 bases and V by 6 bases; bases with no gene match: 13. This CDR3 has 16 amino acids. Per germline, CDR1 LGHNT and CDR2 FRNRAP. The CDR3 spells CASGADGQGLGGELFF. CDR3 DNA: TGTGCTAGTGGAGCCGATGGACAGGGTTTGGGCGGGGAGCTGTTTTTT.

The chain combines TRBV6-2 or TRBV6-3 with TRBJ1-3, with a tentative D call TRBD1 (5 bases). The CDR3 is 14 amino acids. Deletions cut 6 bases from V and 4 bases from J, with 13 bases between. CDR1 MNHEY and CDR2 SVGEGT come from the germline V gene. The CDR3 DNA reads TGTGCCAGCAGCCAGGGAGTCGCCGGAAACACCATATATTTT. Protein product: CASSQGVAGNTIYF.

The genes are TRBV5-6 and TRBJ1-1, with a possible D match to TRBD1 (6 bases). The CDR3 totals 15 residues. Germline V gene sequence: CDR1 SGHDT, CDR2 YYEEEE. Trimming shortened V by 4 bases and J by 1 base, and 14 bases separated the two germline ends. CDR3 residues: CASSQTWTENTEAFF. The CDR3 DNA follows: TGTGCCAGCAGCCAGACTTGGACAGAGAACACTGAAGCTTTCTTT.